This T cell receptor beta chain comes out of a study of blood T cell repertoires in COVID-19 (TCRdb year 2020). With respect to the entire study: Samples covering the acute and convalescent phases of COVID-19 were provided by collaborators in the United States, Italy and Spain. The samples were drawn from two sources: the first 160 participants of the ongoing ImmuneRACE study, and 950 to 1,500 subjects contributed by 6 global collaborators. Sample metadata almost always included a de-identified subject ID, COVID-19 status, age in years and sex. The prospective study material was composed of cDNA or gDNA derived from T cells, B-cell-depleted T cells, or PBMCs. Where available, HLA class I and class II types were taken from metadata supplied by the sample provider and were not determined by assay-based typing. Deeply sampled blood TCRbeta repertoires from subjects exposed to, actively infected with, or recovered from COVID-19 were included in the dataset. The repertoires were made available in a free public database intended to serve as a resource for research on the immune response to SARS-CoV-2. Overall study results and their limits: How much clinical and demographic metadata was included differed by source and by participant, and the metadata was provided uncurated.

Whole blood was collected in K2EDTA tubes by collaborating institutions according to the institutions' own protocols. For TCRbeta analysis, collaborator samples were shipped as frozen whole blood, as isolated PBMCs, or as DNA extracted from either sample type. CDR1 LGHNA and CDR2 YNFKEQ are derived from the germline V gene. The cysteine opens and the phenylalanine closes a CDR3 of 21 amino acids. Only CDR3 DNA is held: 63 bases, read in frame from base 1. The germline V end is reduced by 1 base and the J end by 0 bases; junction bases left unmatched: 14. Concerning this clone: The antigen it recognizes is unknown. Per-base qualities were not stored, and no clone one base away is much larger.

TCRbeta CDR3 regions were amplified from genomic DNA using the immunoSEQ Assay, a bias-controlled multiplex PCR. The published analysis was carried out like this. The number of nucleated cells in each sample was estimated from the amplification of reference gene primers within the assay. To quantify the absolute abundance of each unique TCRbeta CDR3 rearrangement, sequence reads were collapsed and filtered. For each sample, productive Simpson clonality was calculated by taking the square root of Simpson's diversity index across productive rearrangements. TCRdb retrieved this table from immuneACCESS and kept in-frame rearrangements only. Not all clones are present; in checked studies, unresolved V genes account for under half, and no reason is known for the remainder. V, J and clone size are taken as reported in that table, and D and trimming were inferred from the DNA itself. The sample yields fewer than 200,000 clones; about 90% were counted once. Together, the top ten hold roughly 21% of the sample.

The source of this sequence is a man in his 60s with active or convalescent COVID-19. Sequencing input: peripheral blood. This receptor chain uses TRBV4-2 and TRBJ1-6; 8 bases in the middle match TRBD1. The CDR3 loop reads CASSQVSPGGYLSSYNSPLHF. The nucleotide sequence is given as TGTGCCAGCAGCCAAGTTAGCCCAGGGGGCTACTTAAGCTCCTATAATTCACCCCTCCACTTT.